These 24 T cell receptor beta chains were sequenced from one sample in a study of identical twins. TCRdb re-called the 5' RACE reads through MiXCR, storing one row per CDR3 protein. There are 200,000 to 300,000 distinct CDR3 sequences in the sample; roughly a tenth occur only once, and about 9% lies in the top ten. The sequenced material came from memory T cells sorted from blood. The receptor set was obtained from a man aged 45-65 years in good health.

The CDR3: CASSSGRGGYEQYF. In DNA, the CDR3 is TGTGCCAGCAGCTCCGGTCGAGGGGGCTACGAGCAGTACTTC. The chain has TRBV7-2 and TRBJ2-7, with D possibly matching TRBD1 (6 bases). The CDR3 has 14 amino acids. Per the germline V gene, CDR1 is SGHTA and CDR2 is FQGNSA. V lost 4 bases and J 3 bases, leaving 13 bases between the germline ends.

This clonotype was observed a few times. The rearrangement uses TRBV12-3 or TRBV12-4 and TRBJ2-6; no reliable D call. Trimming stripped 1 base from V and 10 bases from J, with 5 bases between. The length of the CDR3 is 12 residues. The CDR3 sequence: CASSLVGNVLTF. CDR3 nucleotide sequence: TGTGCCAGCAGTTTAGTAGGAAACGTCCTGACTTTC.

Many counts were recorded for this clonotype. The rearrangement joins TRBV4-2 to TRBJ2-7; D gene ambiguous. The CDR3 extends over 18 amino acids. CDR1 LGHNA and CDR2 YNFKEQ come from the germline V gene. The ends were cut back, 1 base at V and 0 bases at J, with 19 bases in the middle. The CDR3 nucleotides are TGTGCCAGCAGCCAAGTTGGGATTTTGGATAGAAGCTCCTACGAGCAGTACTTC. Translated: CASSQVGILDRSSYEQYF.

The CDR3 is CASRFSGSSYNEQFF. The CDR3 nucleotides read TGCGCCAGCAGATTTAGCGGGAGCTCCTACAATGAGCAGTTCTTC. J is TRBJ2-1 and V is TRBV5-1; 9 nucleotides align to TRBD2. Germline V gene data show CDR1 as SGHRS and CDR2 as YFSETQ. V lost 5 bases to trimming and J lost 0 bases; unmatched junction nucleotides: 3. This CDR3 is built from 15 residues.

In its sample, this clonotype was seen a few times. The rearrangement uses TRBV27 and TRBJ1-5; D is perhaps TRBD1 (6 bases). Trimming took 6 bases from V and 7 from J, leaving 25 bases between them. This CDR3 region has 17 residues. Germline assignment: CDR1 MNHEY and CDR2 SMNVEV (reference sequence). Here the CDR3 reads CASRPDGGLGAYQPQHF. CDR3 DNA: TGTGCCAGCAGGCCGGATGGGGGGCTGGGGGCTTACCAGCCCCAGCATTTT.

Ten or more counts support this clonotype. One junction end does not reproduce the germline sequence, and a read error may be involved. The genes are TRBV29-1 and TRBJ1-5; D is ambiguous. This CDR3 contains 13 residues. Germline CDR1 SQVTM, CDR2 ANQGSEA. The CDR3 region is CSVQENSNQPQHF. CDR3 coding DNA: TGCAGCGTTCAAGAAAATAGCAATCAGCCCCAGCATTTT.

This clonotype was seen many times. The chain combines TRBV5-6 with TRBJ1-1; unclear D gene. Looked up from germline, CDR1 is SGHDT and CDR2 is YYEEEE. This CDR3 is built from 13 residues. V shed 1 base and J shed 6 bases, with 10 bases lying between them. In DNA form, the CDR3 reads TGTGCCAGCAGCTTGAAACTTTTGTCTGAAGCTTTCTTT. Its protein product is CASSLKLLSEAFF.

The table lists this clonotype with many counts. The chain employs TRBV7-2 and TRBJ2-5; 15 bases align to TRBD2. Germline V lookup: CDR1 SGHTA, CDR2 FQGNSA. The CDR3 sequence is 17 residues long. J was trimmed by 0 bases and V by 5 bases; bases with no gene match: 4. CDR3 amino acids: CASSTGTSGRYQETQYF. The CDR3 DNA reads TGTGCCAGCAGCACTGGGACTAGCGGGAGGTACCAAGAGACCCAGTACTTC.

This clonotype was detected a few times. This chain links TRBV30 with TRBJ2-1; D unresolved. Germline V lookup: CDR1 GTSNPN, CDR2 SVGIG (reference sequence). The CDR3 consists of 11 residues. The V end lost 3 bases, the J end lost 8 bases, and 8 bases lay between the germline ends. CDR3 sequence reads: CAWRALDEQFF. Here the CDR3 DNA reads TGTGCCTGGAGAGCTCTTGATGAGCAGTTCTTC.

J is TRBJ1-6 and V is TRBV9; a possible D gene is TRBD1 (5 bases). This CDR3 has 15 amino acids. V was cut by 0 bases and J by 5 bases, with 9 bases left in between. Germline V CDR1 and CDR2: SGDLS, YYNGEE. This CDR3 is CASSVEGYDNSPLHF. The CDR3 nucleotides are TGTGCCAGCAGCGTAGAGGGGTACGATAATTCACCCCTCCACTTT. Drawing the rest from reference TRBV9 and TRBJ1-6, the complete variable domain is DSGVTQTPKHLITATGQRVTLRCSPRSGDLSVYWYQQSLDQGLQFLIQYYNGEERAKGNILERFSAQQFPDLHSELNLSSLELGDSALYFCASSVEGYDNSPLHFGNGTRLTVT.

This clonotype was detected many times. J is TRBJ2-5 and V is TRBV7-6; possibly TRBD1 for D (6 bases). The CDR3 consists of 14 residues. Germline CDR1 reads SGHVS; CDR2 reads FNYEAQ. Trimming took off 1 base at V and 5 bases at J, with 11 bases between the two ends. CDR3 amino acids: CASSLEPGAETQYF. CDR3 in DNA: TGTGCCAGCAGCTTAGAACCAGGGGCCGAGACCCAGTACTTC.

The chain joins TRBV7-2 to TRBJ2-7; D gene uncertain. The CDR3 totals 16 residues. Looked up from germline, CDR1 is SGHTA and CDR2 is FQGNSA. V was clipped by 1 base and J by 2 bases, with 15 bases between them. The CDR3 protein is CASSLGGRRRTYEQYF. The DNA of the CDR3 is TGTGCCAGCAGCTTAGGTGGAAGAAGAAGAACCTACGAGCAGTACTTC.

At least ten counts were recorded for this clonotype. The gene calls are TRBV10-3 and TRBJ1-3; maybe TRBD1 (5 bases). Trimming left V 0 bases short and J 0 bases short, with 12 bases between. Germline V gene data show CDR1 as ENHRY and CDR2 as SYGVKD. CDR3 length: 17 amino acids. CDR3 DNA: TGTGCCATCAGTGAGTCGCCGACAGTGCTCTCTGGAAACACCATATATTTT. Translated, it gives CAISESPTVLSGNTIYF.

This clonotype appeared many times. The genes are TRBV27 and TRBJ1-3; possible D gene TRBD1, 6 bases. Trimming took 3 bases from V and 3 from J, leaving 6 bases between them. The CDR3 totals 13 residues. Germline V gene sequence: CDR1 MNHEY, CDR2 SMNVEV (reference sequence). The CDR3: CASSLTGGNTIYF. CDR3 bases: TGTGCCAGCAGTTTGACAGGTGGAAACACCATATATTTT.

This clonotype has ten or more counts. This rearrangement joins TRBV27 to TRBJ2-1; 9 bases align to TRBD2. Trimming at V came to 0 bases and at J to 8 bases, leaving 5 bases not matched to a gene. The CDR3 is 15 amino acids. The germline V gene encodes CDR1 MNHEY and CDR2 SMNVEV (reference sequence). This CDR3 is CASSLSGTSSYEQFF. For the CDR3, the DNA is TGTGCCAGCAGTTTATCGGGGACTAGCTCATATGAGCAGTTCTTC.

In this sample, this clonotype turned up once. The chain combines TRBV20-1 with TRBJ2-1, with D perhaps TRBD1 (6 bases). Trimming pared 1 base from V and 10 bases from J, leaving 14 bases between. There are 13 residues in the CDR3. Germline values: CDR1 DFQATT, CDR2 SNEGSKA (reference sequence). CDR3: CSARALQGREQFF. DNA for the CDR3: TGCAGTGCTAGAGCGTTACAGGGTCGAGAGCAGTTCTTC.

In its sample, this clonotype was seen a few times. CDR3 region: CASSSARGTDTQYF. The CDR3 nucleotides are TGTGCCAGCAGCTCCGCCCGTGGCACAGATACGCAGTATTTT. The V gene is TRBV7-2, the J gene TRBJ2-3; D not certain. CDR1 SGHTA and CDR2 FQGNSA come from the germline V gene. The CDR3 spans 14 residues. With 4 bases removed from V and 1 base from J, the gap between germline ends came to 9 bases.

Many counts were recorded for this clonotype. The V gene is TRBV4-1, the J gene TRBJ2-4, with D possibly TRBD1 on 7 matching bases. The germline gives CDR1 MGHRA, CDR2 YSYEKL. The CDR3 spans 21 residues. V was cut by 3 bases and J by 0 bases, with 27 bases left in between. DNA of the CDR3: TGCGCCAGCAGCCAGTCATGGGTGAAGCGGGCGACAGGGTTAGCCAAAAACATTCAGTACTTC. Its protein product is CASSQSWVKRATGLAKNIQYF.

This clonotype was observed at least ten times. The rearrangement uses TRBV5-1 and TRBJ2-7; the D is unclear. From germline, CDR1 is SGHRS and CDR2 YFSETQ. Trimming cost V 1 base and J 3 bases, with 8 bases left between them. The CDR3 contains 13 residues. CDR3 coding DNA: TGCGCCAGCAGCTTGAACCTGAACTACGAGCAGTACTTC. Its protein is CASSLNLNYEQYF.

This sequence joins TRBV28 and TRBJ2-7; 11 bases are a match to TRBD2. J lost 2 bases, V lost 2 bases, and 5 bases had no gene match. The germline V gene encodes CDR1 MDHEN and CDR2 SYDVKM. This CDR3 spans 16 amino acids. CDR3 nucleotides: TGTGCCAGCAGTTTAAGACTAGCGGGGTCCACCTACGAGCAGTACTTC. This sequence encodes CASSLRLAGSTYEQYF.

This clonotype was found many times. The chain employs TRBV29-1 and TRBJ1-1; 8 positions agree with TRBD1. CDR1 SQVTM and CDR2 ANQGSEA come from the germline V gene. J was trimmed by 1 base and V by 6 bases; bases with no gene match: 7. This CDR3 spans 14 amino acids. The CDR3 DNA reads TGCAGCGTAGGGACAGGCCTCGAGAACACTGAAGCTTTCTTT. This translates into CSVGTGLENTEAFF.

This clonotype was seen a few times. This chain links TRBV20-1 with TRBJ2-1; D may be TRBD2 (5 bases). The length of the CDR3 is 15 residues. The ends were cut back, 3 bases at V and 0 bases at J, with 12 bases in the middle. Per the germline V gene, CDR1 is DFQATT and CDR2 is SNEGSKA (reference sequence). CDR3 residues: CSARGVGSSYNEQFF. The CDR3 bases are TGCAGTGCTAGGGGTGTTGGGAGCTCCTACAATGAGCAGTTCTTC.

This chain connects TRBV5-4 to TRBJ2-3; D is ambiguous. The CDR3 runs 13 residues. Germline lookup yields CDR1 SGHNT and CDR2 YYREEE (reference sequence). V was trimmed by 2 bases and J by 5 bases, leaving 9 bases between them. The CDR3 DNA reads as TGTGCCAGCAGCTTTACGGAACGAGATACGCAGTATTTT. Translating gives CASSFTERDTQYF.

This clonotype was seen more than once but under ten times. This sequence joins TRBV5-1 and TRBJ1-1, with 7 bases identical to TRBD1. This CDR3 is 13 amino acids long. After removal of 5 bases from V and 0 bases from J, the junction contained 1 base not matched to a gene. Germline values: CDR1 SGHRS, CDR2 YFSETQ. The CDR3 protein is CASRDRLNTEAFF. CDR3 DNA sequence: TGCGCCAGCAGGGACAGGTTGAACACTGAAGCTTTCTTT.